This is a list of T cell receptor beta chains from one sample in a study of PD-1 blockade in mismatch repair-deficient tumors. The protocol was immunoSEQ multiplex PCR, while the TCRdb copy is restricted to in-frame clones and leaves out a portion. The table records about 68,000 clones, 70% to 80% of them present only once. This material consisted of peripheral blood, taken 2 weeks after starting pembrolizumab. The receptors shown here come from an adult with mismatch repair-deficient cancer. CDR3s include the opening cysteine and the closing phenylalanine or tryptophan. The D gene is left open where the match is weak. Some rows mark clone size as missing; the rest say once, few, many or name a class of expanded clone.

J gene	clone size	V gene	D gene	CDR3 DNA	CDR3 protein
TRBJ2-2	.	TRBV9	TRBD2	TGTGCCAGCAGCCCACGCCGAGCTAGCGGGAACACCGGGGAGCTGTTTTTT	CASSPRRASGNTGELFF
TRBJ1-1	once	TRBV15	.	TGTGCCACCAGCATCAACTCATGGAACACTGAAGCTTTCTTT	CATSINSWNTEAFF
TRBJ1-1	.	TRBV5-1	.	TGCGCCAGCAGCTTGTTAGACCCGCTGAACACTGAAGCTTTCTTT	CASSLLDPLNTEAFF
TRBJ2-7	.	TRBV6-6	.	TGTGCCACCAGATCGGTATTAGCCGAGCAGTACTTC	CATRSVLAEQYF
TRBJ2-2	.	TRBV19	TRBD1	TGTGCCAGCCGAGGAGGACAGGGGACCACCGGGGAGCTGTTTTTT	CASRGGQGTTGELFF
TRBJ2-7	.	TRBV6-1	.	TGTGCCAGCAGTGAACAAACAGCCCTCCAGTACTTC	CASSEQTALQYF
TRBJ2-3	.	TRBV5-1	.	TGCGCCAGCAGCTTGGGCCGTCCAGATACGCAGTATTTT	CASSLGRPDTQYF
TRBJ2-3	.	TRBV11-3	TRBD2	TGTGCCAGCGGGATTAGCGGGATCAGCACAGATACGCAGTATTTT	CASGISGISTDTQYF
TRBJ2-5	.	TRBV6-6	TRBD1	TGTGCCAGCAGTTACTCTTGGACAGGGGGCCAGGAGACCCAGTACTTC	CASSYSWTGGQETQYF
TRBJ2-2	.	TRBV5-1	.	TGCGCCAGCAGCTCGAACACCGGGGAGCTGTTTTTT	CASSSNTGELFF
TRBJ2-3	.	TRBV2	TRBD2	TGTGCCAGCGGGGTGACTAGCGGAAGCACAGATACGCAGTATTTT	CASGVTSGSTDTQYF
TRBJ1-2	.	TRBV19	TRBD1	TGTGCCAGTAGTTTCAGGACAGGGAACTATGGCTACACCTTC	CASSFRTGNYGYTF
TRBJ2-1	.	TRBV5-1	.	TGCGCCAGCAGTTCCCACCCGACTGTCTATGAGCAGTTCTTC	CASSSHPTVYEQFF